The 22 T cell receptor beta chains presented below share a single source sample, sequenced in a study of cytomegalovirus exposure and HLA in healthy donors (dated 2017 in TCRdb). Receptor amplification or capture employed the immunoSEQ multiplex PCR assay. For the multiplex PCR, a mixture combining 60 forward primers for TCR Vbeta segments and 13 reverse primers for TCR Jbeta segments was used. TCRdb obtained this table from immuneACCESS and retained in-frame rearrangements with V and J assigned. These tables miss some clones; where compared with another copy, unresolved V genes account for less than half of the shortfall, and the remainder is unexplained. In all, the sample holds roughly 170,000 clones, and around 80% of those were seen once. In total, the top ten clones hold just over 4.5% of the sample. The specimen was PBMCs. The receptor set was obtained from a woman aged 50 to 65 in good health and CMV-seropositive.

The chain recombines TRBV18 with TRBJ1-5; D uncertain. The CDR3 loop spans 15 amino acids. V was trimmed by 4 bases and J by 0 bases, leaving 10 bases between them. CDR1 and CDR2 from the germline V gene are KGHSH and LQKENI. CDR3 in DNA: TGTGCCAGCTCACGTGACTCAGATAGCAATCAGCCCCAGCATTTT. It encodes CASSRDSDSNQPQHF. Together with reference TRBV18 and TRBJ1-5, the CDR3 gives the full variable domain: NAGVMQNPRHLVRRRGQEARLRCSPMKGHSHVYWYRQLPEEGLKFMVYLQKENIIDESGMPKERFSAEFPKEGPSILRIQQVVRGDSAAYFCASSRDSDSNQPQHFGDGTRLSIL.

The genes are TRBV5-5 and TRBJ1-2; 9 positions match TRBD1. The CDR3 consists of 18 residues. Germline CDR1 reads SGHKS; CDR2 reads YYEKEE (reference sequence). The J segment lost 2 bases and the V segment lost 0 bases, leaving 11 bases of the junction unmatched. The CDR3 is CASSLDVTGGARNYGYTF. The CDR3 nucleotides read TGTGCCAGCAGCTTGGATGTGACAGGGGGAGCTAGAAACTATGGCTACACCTTC.

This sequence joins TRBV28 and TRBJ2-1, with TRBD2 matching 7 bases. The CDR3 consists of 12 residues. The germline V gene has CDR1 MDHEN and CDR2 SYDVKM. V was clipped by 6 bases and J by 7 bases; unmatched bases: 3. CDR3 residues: CASSRGRNEQFF. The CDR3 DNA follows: TGTGCCAGCAGCCGCGGGAGAAATGAGCAGTTCTTC.

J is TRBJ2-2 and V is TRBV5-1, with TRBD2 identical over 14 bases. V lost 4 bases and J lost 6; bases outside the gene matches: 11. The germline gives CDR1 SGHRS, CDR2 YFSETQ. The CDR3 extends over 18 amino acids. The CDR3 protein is CASSPGLAGGRGPGELFF. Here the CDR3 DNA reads TGCGCCAGCAGCCCTGGACTAGCGGGAGGTCGCGGACCCGGGGAGCTGTTTTTT.

CDR3 protein: CASSLQVGAGGGDEQFF. The CDR3 region has the DNA TGTGCCAGCAGCCTGCAAGTCGGAGCGGGGGGCGGGGATGAGCAGTTCTTC. The rearrangement joins TRBV4-2 to TRBJ2-1; 9 bases are shared with TRBD2. V trimming: 4 bases; J trimming: 8 bases; junction bases outside the gene matches: 15. Per the germline V gene, CDR1 is LGHNA and CDR2 is YNFKEQ. This CDR3 is built from 17 residues.

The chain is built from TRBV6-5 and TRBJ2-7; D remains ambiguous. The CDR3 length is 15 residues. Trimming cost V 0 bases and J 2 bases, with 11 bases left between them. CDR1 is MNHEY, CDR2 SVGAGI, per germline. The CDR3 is CASSYSPGTTYEQYF. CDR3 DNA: TGTGCCAGCAGTTACTCTCCAGGAACAACCTACGAGCAGTACTTC.

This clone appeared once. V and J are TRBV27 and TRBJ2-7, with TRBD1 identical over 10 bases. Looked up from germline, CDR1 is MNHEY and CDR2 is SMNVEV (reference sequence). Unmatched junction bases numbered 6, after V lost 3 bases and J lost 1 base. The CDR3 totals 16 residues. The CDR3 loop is CASSFLPGQGSYEQYF. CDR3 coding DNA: TGTGCCAGCAGTTTCTTACCGGGACAGGGGTCCTACGAGCAGTACTTC.

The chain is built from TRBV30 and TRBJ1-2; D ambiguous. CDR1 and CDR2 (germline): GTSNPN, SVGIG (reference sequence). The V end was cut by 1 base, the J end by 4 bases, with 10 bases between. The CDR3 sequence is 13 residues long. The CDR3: CAWSGRDFYGYTF. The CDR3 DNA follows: TGTGCCTGGAGTGGCCGGGATTTCTATGGCTACACCTTC.

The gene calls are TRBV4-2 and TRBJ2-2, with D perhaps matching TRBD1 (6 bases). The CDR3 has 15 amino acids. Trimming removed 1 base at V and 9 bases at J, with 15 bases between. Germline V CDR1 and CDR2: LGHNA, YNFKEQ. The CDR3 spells CASSQGTTGPRELFF. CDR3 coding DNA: TGTGCCAGCAGCCAAGGGACGACAGGTCCGAGGGAGCTGTTTTTT.

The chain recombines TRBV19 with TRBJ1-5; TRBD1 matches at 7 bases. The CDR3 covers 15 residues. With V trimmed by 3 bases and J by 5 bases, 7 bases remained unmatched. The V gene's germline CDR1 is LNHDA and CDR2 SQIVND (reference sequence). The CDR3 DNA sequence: TGTGCCAGTAGTATTACGGGACAGTATCATCAGCCCCAGCATTTT. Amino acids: CASSITGQYHQPQHF. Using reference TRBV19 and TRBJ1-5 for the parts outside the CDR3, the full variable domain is DGGITQSPKYLFRKEGQNVTLSCEQNLNHDAMYWYRQDPGQGLRLIYYSQIVNDFQKGDIAEGYSVSREKKESFPLTVTSAQKNPTAFYLCASSITGQYHQPQHFGDGTRLSIL.

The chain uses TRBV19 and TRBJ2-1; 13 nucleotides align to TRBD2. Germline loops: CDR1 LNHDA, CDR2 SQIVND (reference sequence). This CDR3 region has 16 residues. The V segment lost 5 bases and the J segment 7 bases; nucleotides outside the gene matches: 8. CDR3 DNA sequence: TGTGCCAGTAGTCCCCCGGGACTAGCGGGACTTAATGAGCAGTTCTTC. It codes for CASSPPGLAGLNEQFF. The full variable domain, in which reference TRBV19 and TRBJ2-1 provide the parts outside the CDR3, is DGGITQSPKYLFRKEGQNVTLSCEQNLNHDAMYWYRQDPGQGLRLIYYSQIVNDFQKGDIAEGYSVSREKKESFPLTVTSAQKNPTAFYLCASSPPGLAGLNEQFFGPGTRLTVL.

This CDR3 is CASSVAGTGVEKLFF. CDR3 nucleotides: TGTGCCAGCAGCGTAGCGGGGACAGGGGTTGAAAAACTGTTTTTT. The rearrangement joins TRBV9 to TRBJ1-4, with 10 bases matching TRBD1. V gave up 0 bases and J gave up 7 bases; unmatched junction bases: 3. The CDR3 is made up of 15 amino acids. Germline V lookup: CDR1 SGDLS, CDR2 YYNGEE.

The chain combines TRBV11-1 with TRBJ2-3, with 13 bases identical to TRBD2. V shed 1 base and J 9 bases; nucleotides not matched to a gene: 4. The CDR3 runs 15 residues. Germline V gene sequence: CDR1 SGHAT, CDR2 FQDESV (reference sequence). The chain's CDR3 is CASSLGTSGSGTQYF. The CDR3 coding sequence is TGTGCCAGCAGCTTAGGGACTAGCGGGAGTGGGACGCAGTATTTT.

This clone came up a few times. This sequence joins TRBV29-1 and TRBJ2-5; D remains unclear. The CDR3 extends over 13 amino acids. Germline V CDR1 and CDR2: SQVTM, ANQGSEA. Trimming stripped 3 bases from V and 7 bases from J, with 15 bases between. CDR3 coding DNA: TGCAGCGTTGATATGGGCAGTATTCTGACCCAGTACTTC. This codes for CSVDMGSILTQYF.

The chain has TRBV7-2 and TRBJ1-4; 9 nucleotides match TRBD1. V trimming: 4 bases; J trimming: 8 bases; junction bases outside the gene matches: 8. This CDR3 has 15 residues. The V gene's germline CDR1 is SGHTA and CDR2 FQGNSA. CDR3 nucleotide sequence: TGTGCCAGCAGCTCGATGGGACAGGGAGAGGAAAAACTGTTTTTT. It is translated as CASSSMGQGEEKLFF. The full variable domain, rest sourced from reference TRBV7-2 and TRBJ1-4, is GAGVSQSPSNKVTEKGKDVELRCDPISGHTALYWYRQSLGQGLEFLIYFQGNSAPDKSGLPSDRFSAERTGGSVSTLTIQRTQQEDSAVYLCASSSMGQGEEKLFFGSGTQLSVL.

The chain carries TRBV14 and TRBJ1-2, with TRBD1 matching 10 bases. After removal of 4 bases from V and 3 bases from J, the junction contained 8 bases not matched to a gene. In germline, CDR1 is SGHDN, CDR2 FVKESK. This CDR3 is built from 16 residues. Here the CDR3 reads CASSLVPGQGYYGYTF. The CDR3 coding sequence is TGTGCCAGCAGCCTTGTTCCGGGACAGGGGTACTATGGCTACACCTTC.

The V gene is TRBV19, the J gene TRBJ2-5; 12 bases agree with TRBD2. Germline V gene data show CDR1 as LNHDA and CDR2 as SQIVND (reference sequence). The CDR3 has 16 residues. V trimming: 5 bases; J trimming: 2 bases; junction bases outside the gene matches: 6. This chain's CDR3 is CASSLGGLAGQETQYF. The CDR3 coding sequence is TGTGCCAGTAGTCTCGGCGGACTAGCGGGACAAGAGACCCAGTACTTC. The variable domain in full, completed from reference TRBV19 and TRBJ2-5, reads DGGITQSPKYLFRKEGQNVTLSCEQNLNHDAMYWYRQDPGQGLRLIYYSQIVNDFQKGDIAEGYSVSREKKESFPLTVTSAQKNPTAFYLCASSLGGLAGQETQYFGPGTRLLVL.

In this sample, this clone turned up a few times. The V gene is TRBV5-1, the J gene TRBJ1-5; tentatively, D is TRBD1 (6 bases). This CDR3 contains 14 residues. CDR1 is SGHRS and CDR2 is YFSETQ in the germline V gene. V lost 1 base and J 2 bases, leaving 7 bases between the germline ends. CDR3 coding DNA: TGCGCCAGCAGCTTGTCAGGGGGCAATCAGCCCCAGCATTTT. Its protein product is CASSLSGGNQPQHF.

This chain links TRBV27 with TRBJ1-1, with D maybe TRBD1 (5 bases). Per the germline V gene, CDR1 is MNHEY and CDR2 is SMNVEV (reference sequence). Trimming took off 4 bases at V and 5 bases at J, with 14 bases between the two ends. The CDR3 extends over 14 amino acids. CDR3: CASSSQGGRTEAFF. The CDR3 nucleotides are TGTGCCAGCAGTTCCCAGGGTGGACGGACTGAAGCTTTCTTT.

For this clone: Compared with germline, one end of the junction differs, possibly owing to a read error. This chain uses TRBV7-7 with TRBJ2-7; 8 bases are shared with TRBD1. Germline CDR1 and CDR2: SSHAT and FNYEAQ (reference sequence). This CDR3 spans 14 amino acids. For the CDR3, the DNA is TGTGCTAGCAGCCCCAGTCCAGGGGGCGACGAGCAGTACTTC. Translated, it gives CASSPSPGGDEQYF.

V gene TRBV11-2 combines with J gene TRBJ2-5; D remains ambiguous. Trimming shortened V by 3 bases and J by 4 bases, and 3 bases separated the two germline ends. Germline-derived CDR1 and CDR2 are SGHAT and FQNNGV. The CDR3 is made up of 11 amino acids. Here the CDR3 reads CASSFGETQYF. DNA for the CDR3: TGTGCCAGCAGCTTCGGAGAGACCCAGTACTTC. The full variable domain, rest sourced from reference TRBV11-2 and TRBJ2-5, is EAGVAQSPRYKIIEKRQSVAFWCNPISGHATLYWYQQILGQGPKLLIQFQNNGVVDDSQLPKDRFSAERLKGVDSTLKIQPAKLEDSAVYLCASSFGETQYFGPGTRLLVL.

The CDR3 reads CASSPHSNYGYTF. DNA for the CDR3: TGTGCCAGCAGCCCCCATTCCAACTATGGCTACACCTTC. The chain links TRBV28 to TRBJ1-2; D gene unclear. The CDR3 has 13 amino acids. Between the trimmed V and J ends, which lost 6 bases and 2 bases, there was a span of 10 bases. Germline V gene lookup returns CDR1 MDHEN and CDR2 SYDVKM.